The 14 T cell receptor beta chains below come from one sample, sequenced in a study of sequential checkpoint blockade in melanoma. Sequencing was performed with immunoSEQ multiplex PCR; in TCRdb, only in-frame clones are kept and a portion is missing. Among about 29,000 clones listed, about 72% were seen once. As to treatment: randomized to nivolumab then ipilimumab (arm A) or the reverse (arm B). Sequencing used CD8+ T cells sorted from blood (inferred from file names), obtained from a patient given nivolumab and ipilimumab in sequence. These receptors all come from a human donor with melanoma.

This clone occurred a few times. In DNA, the CDR3 is TGTGCCAGCAGCCCGGAGGGACAGGGGGTTGACTATGGCTACACCTTC. Protein product: CASSPEGQGVDYGYTF. The J gene is TRBJ1-2, the V gene TRBV13, with 11 bases matching TRBD1. The trim removed 5 bases at V and 3 bases at J, leaving 8 bases unmatched. Germline CDR1 is PRHDT and CDR2 is FYEKMQ (reference sequence). This CDR3 is built from 16 residues.

The chain employs TRBV28 and TRBJ1-5, with D unresolved. V was pared by 3 bases and J by 4 bases, with 13 bases between. The CDR3 sequence is 15 residues long. Germline V CDR1 and CDR2: MDHEN, SYDVKM. The CDR3 sequence is CASSLLETRNQPQHF. The CDR3 coding sequence is TGTGCCAGCAGTTTGTTAGAGACACGGAATCAGCCCCAGCATTTT.

The J gene is TRBJ2-2, the V gene TRBV4-1; the D gene is possibly TRBD2 (5 bases). V lost 3 bases and J lost 8, with 10 bases in between. In germline, CDR1 is MGHRA, CDR2 YSYEKL. CDR3 size: 13 residues. DNA of the CDR3: TGCGCCAGCAGCCACCGACTAACTGGGGAGCTGTTTTTT. This encodes CASSHRLTGELFF.

This clone came up once. The rearrangement uses TRBV10-3 and TRBJ2-3, with 7 bases that match TRBD2. Germline V gene sequence: CDR1 ENHRY, CDR2 SYGVKD. There are 13 residues in the CDR3. Trimming removed 7 bases from V and 4 bases from J; junction bases left unmatched: 5. The CDR3 reads CAINGGYPDTQYF. The CDR3, as DNA: TGTGCCATCAACGGGGGGTATCCAGATACGCAGTATTTT.

The CDR3: CASSVSSDSYEQYF. DNA for the CDR3: TGTGCCAGCAGCGTATCTAGCGACTCCTACGAGCAGTACTTC. V is TRBV9 and J is TRBJ2-7, with D perhaps TRBD2 (6 bases). The CDR3 consists of 14 residues. The germline V and J ends were trimmed by 1 base and 0 bases, with 8 bases remaining between them. In germline, CDR1 is SGDLS, CDR2 YYNGEE.

The J gene is TRBJ2-1, the V gene TRBV7-8; 11 nucleotides match TRBD2. Germline V CDR1 and CDR2: SGHVS, FQNEAQ. The CDR3 length is 17 residues. V lost 2 bases to trimming and J lost 1 base; unmatched junction nucleotides: 4. CDR3 in DNA: TGTGCCAGCAGCTTACTAGCGGGGGGCGGGTCCTACAATGAGCAGTTCTTC. As protein: CASSLLAGGGSYNEQFF.

The rearrangement joins TRBV5-1 to TRBJ1-2, with D perhaps matching TRBD1 (5 bases). CDR3 length: 15 residues. The V end lost 4 bases, the J end lost 5 bases, and 18 bases lay between the germline ends. Germline-derived CDR1 and CDR2 are SGHRS and YFSETQ. The CDR3 DNA is TGCGCCAGCAGCCAAGACCTCAGGGTGAGGTATGGCTACACCTTC. It translates to CASSQDLRVRYGYTF. Complete variable domain (other parts from reference TRBV5-1 and TRBJ1-2): KAGVTQTPRYLIKTRGQQVTLSCSPISGHRSVSWYQQTPGQGLQFLFEYFSETQRNKGNFPGRFSGRQFSNSRSEMNVSTLELGDSALYLCASSQDLRVRYGYTFGSGTRLTVV.

V and J are TRBV28 and TRBJ2-7, with 8 bases fitting TRBD1. Unmatched junction bases numbered 7, after V lost 5 bases and J lost 4 bases. The CDR3 runs 14 residues. CDR1 is MDHEN, CDR2 SYDVKM, per germline. The CDR3 spells CASSPRGLGYEQYF. The CDR3 nucleotides read TGTGCCAGCAGTCCCAGGGGGCTCGGTTACGAGCAGTACTTC.

The rearrangement joins TRBV6-1 to TRBJ1-2; D gene ambiguous. This CDR3 is built from 13 residues. Germline assignment: CDR1 MNHNS and CDR2 SASEGT. Trimming cost V 7 bases and J 6 bases, with 15 bases left between them. The DNA of the CDR3 is TGTGCCAGCAAGAACTTCGGGAGGGATGGCTACACCTTC. It yields the protein CASKNFGRDGYTF.

The chain's CDR3 is CASSFAGGGTDTQYF. Written as DNA, the CDR3 is TGTGCCAGCAGCTTCGCGGGGGGCGGCACAGATACGCAGTATTTT. J is TRBJ2-3 and V is TRBV7-3; TRBD2 aligns across 8 bases. There are 15 residues in the CDR3. The junction had 3 bases not matched to a gene; V was cut back by 3 bases and J by 1 base. Germline-derived CDR1 and CDR2 are SGHTA and FQGTGA.

The V and J genes are TRBV29-1 and TRBJ2-7; the D is unclear. The germline V and J ends were trimmed by 2 bases and 2 bases, with 4 bases remaining between them. The germline CDR1 and CDR2 sequences are SQVTM and ANQGSEA. This CDR3 is 11 amino acids long. DNA of the CDR3: TGCAGCGTTGAACAGACCTACGAGCAGTACTTC. Translation gives CSVEQTYEQYF.

The chain couples TRBV6-5 to TRBJ1-2, with unresolved D. V dropped 2 bases and J dropped 0 bases, with 10 bases sitting between them. The CDR3 has 15 amino acids. The germline CDR1 and CDR2 sequences are MNHEY and SVGAGI. As DNA, the CDR3 is TGTGCCAGCAGTTACCGGGCGGACTCTAACTATGGCTACACCTTC. Translating it yields CASSYRADSNYGYTF.

This sequence joins TRBV4-3 and TRBJ2-1; D is perhaps TRBD2 (6 bases). This CDR3 has 14 residues. The germline V gene encodes CDR1 LGHNA and CDR2 YSLEER. The germline V and J ends were trimmed by 0 bases and 9 bases, with 12 bases remaining between them. The CDR3 is CASSQDRGGLEQFF. The CDR3 DNA is TGCGCCAGCAGCCAAGATCGGGGAGGTCTTGAGCAGTTCTTC.

This rearrangement joins TRBV6-5 to TRBJ1-1; D is undetermined. V was shortened by 0 bases and J by 2 bases, with 4 bases between the two germline ends. The CDR3 sequence is 13 residues long. The germline V gene encodes CDR1 MNHEY and CDR2 SVGAGI. The CDR3 sequence is CASSYSYNTEAFF. CDR3 sequence (DNA): TGTGCCAGCAGTTACTCTTATAACACTGAAGCTTTCTTT.